This T cell receptor beta chain was recorded in a study of graft-versus-host responses after intestinal transplantation. Study overall: Transplant recipients had multivisceral, liver-intestinal, or isolated intestinal grafts.

With regard to this clone: As yet, its antigen is unknown.

Overall study findings and caveats: Graft-donor T cell macrochimerism coincided with high graft-versus-host to host-versus-graft clonal ratios in allografts. Early HvG declines after transplant were associated with peak circulating GvH clone levels. Detection of GvH clones occurred in recipient marrow, and some had their first appearance in ileum or blood.

Libraries were prepared by immunoSEQ multiplex PCR; TCRdb keeps only in-frame clonotypes and omits some of them. The data contain about 120,000 clones, approximately 90% of them singletons. CDR1 and CDR2 (germline): SGHDT, YYEEEE. The CDR3 is 16 amino acids. Trimming shortened V by 0 bases and J by 4 bases, and 14 bases separated the two germline ends. The material was unstimulated CD4+ T cells sorted from spleen or lymph node cells, obtained before intestinal transplant. This receptor was identified in a human donor who received an intestinal transplant. This sequence joins TRBV5-6 and TRBJ2-1; the D gene is possibly TRBD1 (5 bases). CDR3 in amino acids: CASSLVSGPQYNEQFF. CDR3 nucleotide sequence: TGTGCCAGCAGCTTGGTGTCAGGGCCCCAGTACAATGAGCAGTTCTTC. Combining the CDR3 with reference TRBV5-6 and TRBJ2-1 gives the whole variable domain DAGVTQSPTHLIKTRGQQVTLRCSPKSGHDTVSWYQQALGQGPQFIFQYYEEEERQRGNFPDRFSGHQFPNYSSELNVNALLLGDSALYLCASSLVSGPQYNEQFFGPGTRLTVL.